The 21 T cell receptor beta chains below all came from one sample that was sequenced in a study of blood T cell repertoires in COVID-19. TCRdb's table, derived via immunoSEQ multiplex PCR, lists solely in-frame clones and lacks some. Found here are roughly 110,000 clones, 85% to 95% of them singletons; the top ten hold under 1.5%. Source material: peripheral blood. Source of these receptors: a woman between 25 and 40 years old with acute or convalescent COVID-19.

V and J are TRBV9 and TRBJ1-1; 9 bases are shared with TRBD1. The CDR3 sequence is 15 residues long. The germline CDR1 and CDR2 sequences are SGDLS and YYNGEE. V lost 3 bases, J lost 3 bases, and 6 bases stayed unmatched. In nucleotides, the CDR3 is TGTGCCAGCAGCGGCAGACAGGGGGATGACACTGAAGCTTTCTTT. Residues: CASSGRQGDDTEAFF.

This rearrangement joins TRBV7-6 to TRBJ2-2, with D unclear. CDR1 is SGHVS, CDR2 FNYEAQ, per germline. The ends were cut back, 1 base at V and 6 bases at J, with 6 bases in the middle. The CDR3 is made up of 13 amino acids. The CDR3 sequence is CASSLGTPGELFF. In nucleotides, the CDR3 is TGTGCCAGCAGCTTAGGTACTCCCGGGGAGCTGTTTTTT.

This clone showed up just once. The chain joins TRBV19 to TRBJ1-2, with D perhaps TRBD1 (5 bases). The CDR3 has 13 amino acids. The germline V and J ends were trimmed by 4 bases and 2 bases, with 8 bases remaining between them. CDR1 LNHDA and CDR2 SQIVND come from the germline V gene (reference sequence). In nucleotides, the CDR3 is TGTGCCAGTAGTAGGGGCGGCAACTATGGCTACACCTTC. This codes for CASSRGGNYGYTF.

The chain uses TRBV27 and TRBJ1-3; a possible D gene is TRBD1 (5 bases). CDR3 length: 15 amino acids. The V gene lost 2 bases and the J gene lost 0 bases, with 8 bases spanning the gap. Germline lookup yields CDR1 MNHEY and CDR2 SMNVEV (reference sequence). The CDR3 nucleotides are TGTGCCAGCAGTTTACAGGGAAACTCTGGAAACACCATATATTTT. It encodes CASSLQGNSGNTIYF.

The rearrangement uses TRBV5-1 and TRBJ2-1; TRBD2 matches at 12 bases. V trimming: 1 base; J trimming: 1 base; junction bases outside the gene matches: 6. CDR1 is SGHRS, CDR2 YFSETQ, per germline. The CDR3 sequence is 18 residues long. The CDR3 region is CASSLSPSGGESYNEQFF. The DNA for the CDR3 is TGCGCCAGCAGCTTGTCACCTAGCGGGGGGGAATCCTACAATGAGCAGTTCTTC.

The rearrangement uses TRBV3-1 (or the pseudogene TRBV3-2) and TRBJ1-5; a possible D gene is TRBD1 (6 bases). The germline V gene encodes CDR1 LGHDT and CDR2 YNNKEL (reference sequence). V was trimmed by 1 base and J by 11 bases, leaving 15 bases between them. CDR3 length: 14 amino acids. The CDR3 sequence is CASSQGTASTSQHF. CDR3 DNA: TGTGCCAGCAGCCAAGGGACAGCCTCTACGTCCCAGCATTTT.

The V call is TRBV28, the J call TRBJ2-1, with 8 bases aligning to TRBD1. The CDR3 extends over 13 amino acids. Trimming at V came to 7 bases and at J to 8 bases, leaving 7 bases not matched to a gene. Looked up from germline, CDR1 is MDHEN and CDR2 is SYDVKM. CDR3 bases: TGTGCCAGCATTAGAGACAGGGGCGATGAGCAGTTCTTC. Translation: CASIRDRGDEQFF.

This sequence joins TRBV5-4 and TRBJ2-3, with 7 bases aligning to TRBD1. Trimming cost V 1 base and J 1 base; bases outside gene matches: 3. Germline CDR1 and CDR2: SGHNT and YYREEE (reference sequence). The CDR3 length is 15 residues. This CDR3 reads CASSLNRGGTDTQYF. The CDR3 nucleotides are TGTGCCAGCAGCTTGAACAGGGGAGGCACAGATACGCAGTATTTT.

The chain recombines TRBV7-2 with TRBJ1-1; D might be TRBD1 (6 bases). The germline V and J ends were trimmed by 1 base and 1 base, with 10 bases remaining between them. This CDR3 region has 15 residues. The germline CDR1 and CDR2 sequences are SGHTA and FQGNSA. The CDR3 nucleotides read TGTGCCAGCAGCTTAGATGCGGGGGCGAACACTGAAGCTTTCTTT. This sequence encodes CASSLDAGANTEAFF.

The chain couples TRBV7-2 to TRBJ2-7; TRBD2 matches at 13 bases. Germline V gene sequence: CDR1 SGHTA, CDR2 FQGNSA. The CDR3 contains 14 residues. V lost 4 bases to trimming and J lost 7 bases; unmatched junction nucleotides: 4. CDR3 region: CASSYRGLAGEQYF. In nucleotides, the CDR3 is TGTGCCAGCAGCTACCGGGGACTAGCGGGGGAGCAGTACTTC.

The chain carries TRBV30 and TRBJ1-2; 11 nucleotides agree with TRBD1. There are 14 residues in the CDR3. The V gene's germline CDR1 is GTSNPN and CDR2 SVGIG (reference sequence). Losses at the gene ends were 2 bases for V and 7 bases for J; bases not matched to a gene: 6. The CDR3 loop is CAWSTGTGGLGYTF. In nucleotides, the CDR3 is TGTGCCTGGAGTACCGGGACAGGGGGGCTTGGCTACACCTTC.

The V and J genes are TRBV5-6 and TRBJ1-2; D is ambiguous. Trimming left V 2 bases short and J 7 bases short, with 9 bases between. This CDR3 comprises 12 residues. Germline V lookup: CDR1 SGHDT, CDR2 YYEEEE. The CDR3 DNA is TGTGCCAGCAGCTTCATCCAGGTTGGCTACACCTTC. Translated, it gives CASSFIQVGYTF.

This sequence joins TRBV2 and TRBJ1-2, with 12 bases fitting TRBD1. J lost 6 bases, V lost 3 bases, and 5 bases had no gene match. The CDR3 runs to 15 residues. CDR1 is SNHLY and CDR2 is FYNNEI in the germline V gene. CDR3 nucleotide sequence: TGTGCCAGCAGTGACGGGACAGGGGGCGCAAATGGCTACACCTTC. Its translation: CASSDGTGGANGYTF.

V and J are TRBV6-1 and TRBJ1-1; D is undetermined. V lost 1 base and J 2 bases, leaving 8 bases between the germline ends. The CDR3 sequence is 14 residues long. The germline gives CDR1 MNHNS, CDR2 SASEGT. CDR3: CASSEVGRNTEAFF. The CDR3 nucleotides are TGTGCCAGCAGTGAAGTCGGTCGAAACACTGAAGCTTTCTTT.

The gene calls are TRBV3-1 (or the pseudogene TRBV3-2) and TRBJ1-2; D is perhaps TRBD1 (5 bases). CDR3 length: 15 residues. The germline V gene has CDR1 LGHDT and CDR2 YNNKEL (reference sequence). Trimming stripped 3 bases from V and 7 bases from J, with 18 bases between. CDR3 nucleotides: TGTGCCAGCAGCCACTCCCTGGGGGGTGTCTTTGGCTACACCTTC. Translated, it gives CASSHSLGGVFGYTF.

This sequence joins TRBV9 and TRBJ1-3; a weak D match, TRBD1 (6 bases). Germline V gene lookup returns CDR1 SGDLS and CDR2 YYNGEE. The CDR3 is made up of 15 amino acids. Trimming pared 7 bases from V and 1 base from J, leaving 15 bases between. The chain's CDR3 is CASGLEGVSGNTIYF. The CDR3 DNA is TGTGCCAGCGGCCTAGAGGGGGTATCTGGAAACACCATATATTTT.

V is TRBV5-4 and J is TRBJ2-5, with 8 positions matching TRBD2. J gave up 4 bases and V 4 bases, and 15 bases lay outside the gene matches. This CDR3 is 17 amino acids long. The germline gives CDR1 SGHNT, CDR2 YYREEE (reference sequence). The CDR3 sequence: CASSQLGGGIGSETQYF. The CDR3 DNA follows: TGTGCCAGCAGCCAACTCGGGGGGGGCATCGGGTCAGAGACCCAGTACTTC.

The V gene is TRBV9, the J gene TRBJ2-3, with TRBD2 matching over 8 bases. Germline V gene data show CDR1 as SGDLS and CDR2 as YYNGEE. V shed 1 base and J 3 bases; nucleotides not matched to a gene: 7. This CDR3 is built from 16 residues. The CDR3 region has the DNA TGTGCCAGCAGCGTATGGTCGGGGGGGGAGACAGATACGCAGTATTTT. Translated: CASSVWSGGETDTQYF.

This chain joins TRBV5-5 and TRBJ1-2; the D gene is possibly TRBD1 (6 bases). The CDR3 contains 15 residues. The V gene's germline CDR1 is SGHKS and CDR2 YYEKEE (reference sequence). V lost 4 bases and J lost 4, with 17 bases in between. The CDR3 bases are TGTGCCAGCAGCGCCGGGGACACCCCGGCCTATGGCTACACCTTC. Encoded protein: CASSAGDTPAYGYTF.

This chain uses TRBV7-2 with TRBJ2-1; 15 bases are a match to TRBD2. The V gene's germline CDR1 is SGHTA and CDR2 FQGNSA. The CDR3 loop spans 17 amino acids. The J segment lost 15 bases and the V segment lost 1 base, leaving 13 bases of the junction unmatched. The CDR3, as DNA: TGTGCCAGCAGCTTAGACCTTCTCGGACTAGCGGGAGGGAGGCGGTTCTTC. It specifies CASSLDLLGLAGGRRFF.

The CDR3 bases are TGTGCCAGCTCACAGACAGTTTTCGCTGAAGCTTTCTTT. Its protein product is CASSQTVFAEAFF. The V gene is TRBV18, the J gene TRBJ1-1, with a weak D call TRBD1 (5 bases). Germline assignment: CDR1 KGHSH and CDR2 LQKENI. This CDR3 region has 13 residues. V was trimmed by 4 bases and J by 6 bases, leaving 12 bases between them.